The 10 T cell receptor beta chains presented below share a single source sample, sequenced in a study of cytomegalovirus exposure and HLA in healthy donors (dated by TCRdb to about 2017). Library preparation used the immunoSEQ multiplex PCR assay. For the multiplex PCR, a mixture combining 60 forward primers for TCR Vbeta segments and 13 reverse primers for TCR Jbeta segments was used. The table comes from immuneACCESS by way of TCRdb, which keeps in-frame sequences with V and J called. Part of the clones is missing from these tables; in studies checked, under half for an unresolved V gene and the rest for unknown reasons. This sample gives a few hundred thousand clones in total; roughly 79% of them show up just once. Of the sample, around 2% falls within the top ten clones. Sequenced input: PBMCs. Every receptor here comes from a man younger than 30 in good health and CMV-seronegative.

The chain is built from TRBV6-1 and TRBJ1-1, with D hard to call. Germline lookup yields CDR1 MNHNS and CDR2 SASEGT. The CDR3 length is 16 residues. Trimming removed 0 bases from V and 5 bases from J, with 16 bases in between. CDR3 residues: CASSEALDLRGTEAFF. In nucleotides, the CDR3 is TGTGCCAGCAGTGAAGCGTTGGACCTCAGAGGGACTGAAGCTTTCTTT.

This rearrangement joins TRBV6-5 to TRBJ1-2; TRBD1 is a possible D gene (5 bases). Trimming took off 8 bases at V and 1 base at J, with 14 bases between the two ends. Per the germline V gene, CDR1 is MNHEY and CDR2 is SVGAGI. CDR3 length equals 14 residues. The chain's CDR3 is CASGAAIFNYGYTF. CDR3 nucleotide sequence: TGTGCCAGCGGGGCAGCCATCTTTAACTATGGCTACACCTTC.

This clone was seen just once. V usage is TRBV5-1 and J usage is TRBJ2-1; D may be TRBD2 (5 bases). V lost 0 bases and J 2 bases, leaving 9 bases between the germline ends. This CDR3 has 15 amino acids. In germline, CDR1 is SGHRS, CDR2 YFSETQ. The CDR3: CASSLASGAYNEQFF. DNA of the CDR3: TGCGCCAGCAGCTTGGCCAGCGGAGCCTACAATGAGCAGTTCTTC.

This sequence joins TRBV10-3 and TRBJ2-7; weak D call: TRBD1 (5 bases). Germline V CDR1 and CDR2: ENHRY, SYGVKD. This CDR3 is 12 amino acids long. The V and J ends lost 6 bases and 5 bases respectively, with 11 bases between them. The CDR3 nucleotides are TGTGCCATCAGCGAACAGGTCCACGAGCAGTACTTC. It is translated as CAISEQVHEQYF.

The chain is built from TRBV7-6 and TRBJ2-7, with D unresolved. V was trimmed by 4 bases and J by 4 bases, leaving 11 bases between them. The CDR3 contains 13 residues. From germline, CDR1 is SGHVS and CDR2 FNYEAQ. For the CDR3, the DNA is TGTGCCAGCAGCTCCCAGACGGGTTACGAGCAGTACTTC. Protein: CASSSQTGYEQYF. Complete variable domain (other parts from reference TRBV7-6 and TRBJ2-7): GAGVSQSPRYKVTKRGQDVALRCDPISGHVSLYWYRQALGQGPEFLTYFNYEAQQDKSGLPNDRFSAERPEGSISTLTIQRTEQRDSAMYRCASSSQTGYEQYFGPGTRLTVT.

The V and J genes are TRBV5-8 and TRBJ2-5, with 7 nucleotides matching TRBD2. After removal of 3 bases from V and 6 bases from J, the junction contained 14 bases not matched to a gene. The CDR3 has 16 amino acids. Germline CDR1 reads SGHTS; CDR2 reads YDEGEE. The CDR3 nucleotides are TGTGCCAGCAGCTCCGGGACTACCCCGGTGAGGCAGACCCAGTACTTC. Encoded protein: CASSSGTTPVRQTQYF.

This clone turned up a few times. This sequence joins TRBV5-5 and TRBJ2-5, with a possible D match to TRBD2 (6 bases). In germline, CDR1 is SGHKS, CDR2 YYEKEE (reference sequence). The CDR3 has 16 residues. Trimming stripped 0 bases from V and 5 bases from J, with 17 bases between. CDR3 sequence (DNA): TGTGCCAGCAGCTTGGGGGGCCGGGGAGGTTGGGAGACCCAGTACTTC. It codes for CASSLGGRGGWETQYF.

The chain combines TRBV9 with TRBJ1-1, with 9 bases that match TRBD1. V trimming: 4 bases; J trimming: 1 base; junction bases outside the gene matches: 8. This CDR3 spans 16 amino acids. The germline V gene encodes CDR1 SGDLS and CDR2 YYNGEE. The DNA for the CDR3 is TGTGCCAGCAGCTCCCCATTGGACAGGGGGAACACTGAAGCTTTCTTT. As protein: CASSSPLDRGNTEAFF.

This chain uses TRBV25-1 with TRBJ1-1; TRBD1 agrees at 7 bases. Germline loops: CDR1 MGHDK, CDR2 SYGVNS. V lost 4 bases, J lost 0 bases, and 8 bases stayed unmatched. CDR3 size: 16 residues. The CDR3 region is CASSVRQGQMNTEAFF. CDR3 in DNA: TGTGCCAGCAGTGTAAGACAGGGACAGATGAACACTGAAGCTTTCTTT.

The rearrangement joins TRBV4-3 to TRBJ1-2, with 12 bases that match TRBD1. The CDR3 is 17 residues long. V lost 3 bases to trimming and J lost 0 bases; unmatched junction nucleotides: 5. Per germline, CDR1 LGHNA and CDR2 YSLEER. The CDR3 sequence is CASSHMGQGASNYGYTF. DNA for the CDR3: TGCGCCAGCAGCCACATGGGACAGGGGGCTTCTAACTATGGCTACACCTTC.